This TCR beta chain stems from a study of blood T cell repertoires in COVID-19. Turning to the study itself: Acute and convalescent COVID-19 specimens originated in the United States, Italy and Spain. Sources were T cells, B-cell-depleted T cells, or PBMCs; the material itself was cDNA or gDNA.

Germline assignment: CDR1 MNHGY and CDR2 SVAAGI. The CDR3 is 14 residues long. V was pared by 10 bases and J by 4 bases, with 19 bases between. Original handling: Amplification from reference gene primers served as the basis for estimated nucleated cell counts. TCRdb keeps only in-frame clones here, not all; method: immunoSEQ multiplex PCR. V, J and clone size are those of that table, while D and trimming were read from the DNA. The table has fewer than 300,000 clones, just over 90% seen once; the top ten hold approximately 2%. Seattle's enrolled individuals joined amid active infection and were then monitored longitudinally.

Sample: peripheral blood. This chain uses TRBV6-9 with TRBJ1-2, with D tentatively TRBD1 (5 bases). This sequence originates from a woman aged 30 to 39 with COVID-19, enrolled during active disease. CDR3 in amino acids: CANPPRERSYGYTF. In nucleotides, the CDR3 is TGTGCCAACCCCCCCAGGGAAAGGAGCTATGGCTACACCTTC.